There are a few counts of the clone carrying this TCR beta chain. The entry originates in a study of blood T cells in healthy people across ages. On the study more broadly: About one barcoded beta molecule per two T cells came from capture by template switching.

The CDR3 length is 18 residues. Germline assignment: CDR1 MNHEY and CDR2 SMNVEV (reference sequence). The V segment lost 5 bases and the J segment 5 bases; nucleotides outside the gene matches: 10. With a J-beta primer mix and a sample-barcoded 5' primer, a second PCR ran about 7 to 11 cycles. Via MiXCR, TCRdb re-called the 5' RACE reads, giving one row per CDR3 protein. The table has about 1.5 million distinct CDR3 sequences, under 55% seen once. This TCR derives from a woman younger than 35 in good health. The chain uses TRBV27 and TRBJ2-2, with TRBD2 matching 14 bases. Sequencing was performed on blood. The CDR3 here is CASSPLGLAGEITGELFF. In DNA form, the CDR3 reads TGTGCCAGCAGTCCTCTGGGACTAGCGGGGGAGATTACCGGGGAGCTGTTTTTT.